The 13 T cell receptor beta chains listed next were all sequenced from one sample in a study of cytomegalovirus exposure and HLA in healthy donors. The PCR had 60 Vbeta and 13 Jbeta primers. Profiling relied on immunoSEQ multiplex PCR, and the TCRdb table lists in-frame clones only, not all of them. The data hold tens of thousands of clones, with 77% observed a single time. The specimen sequenced was PBMCs. These receptors originate from a young man in good health and CMV-seronegative.

The genes are TRBV9 and TRBJ2-3, with 7 bases aligning to TRBD2. In germline, CDR1 is SGDLS, CDR2 YYNGEE. The CDR3 has 14 residues. The J segment lost 6 bases and the V segment lost 0 bases, leaving 4 bases of the junction unmatched. The CDR3 is CASSVGGGGDTQYF. The CDR3 DNA is TGTGCCAGCAGCGTAGGGGGCGGGGGTGATACGCAGTATTTT.

V and J are TRBV6-5 and TRBJ1-6; D call uncertain. This CDR3 is 15 amino acids long. Germline V gene lookup returns CDR1 MNHEY and CDR2 SVGAGI. Trimming removed 8 bases at V and 5 bases at J, with 16 bases between. CDR3 sequence reads: CASRLEGFHNSPLHF. The CDR3 nucleotides read TGTGCCAGCCGACTCGAGGGTTTTCATAATTCACCCCTCCACTTT.

This chain connects TRBV18 to TRBJ2-1, with 11 bases identical to TRBD2. The CDR3 is 18 amino acids. Germline V gene sequence: CDR1 KGHSH, CDR2 LQKENI. V lost 6 bases, J lost 5 bases, and 15 bases stayed unmatched. In nucleotides, the CDR3 is TGTGCCAGCTCCCAAAATAGCGGGAGGGCCCTCCAGGACAATGAGCAGTTCTTC. Translation: CASSQNSGRALQDNEQFF.

The count of this clone is one. V gene TRBV6-6 combines with J gene TRBJ2-6; D not resolved. Between the trimmed V and J ends, which lost 6 bases and 1 base, there was a span of 10 bases. The CDR3 is 15 amino acids. Germline CDR1 reads MNHNY; CDR2 reads SVGAGI (reference sequence). The CDR3 bases are TGTGCCAGCAGCTCCCAGGCGTCTGGGGCCAACGTCCTGACTTTC. Its protein is CASSSQASGANVLTF.

This clone was picked up a small number of times. This rearrangement joins TRBV6-6 to TRBJ1-5, with TRBD1 matching 8 bases. The CDR3 runs 15 residues. Unmatched junction bases numbered 9, after V lost 4 bases and J lost 7 bases. Germline V lookup: CDR1 MNHNY, CDR2 SVGAGI (reference sequence). CDR3 amino acids: CASSSLGQALQPQHF. The CDR3 region has the DNA TGTGCCAGCAGTTCCCTGGGACAGGCCTTGCAGCCCCAGCATTTT.

V and J are TRBV27 and TRBJ2-1; D gene unclear. Germline CDR1 reads MNHEY; CDR2 reads SMNVEV (reference sequence). V was pared by 4 bases and J by 0 bases, with 10 bases between. The CDR3 totals 15 residues. The CDR3 bases are TGTGCCAGCAGTTCCCCCCTAAGCTCCTACAATGAGCAGTTCTTC. Translated, it gives CASSSPLSSYNEQFF.

V gene TRBV19 combines with J gene TRBJ2-3; D is uncertain. The V gene lost 5 bases and the J gene lost 0 bases, with 12 bases spanning the gap. In germline, CDR1 is LNHDA, CDR2 SQIVND (reference sequence). The CDR3 has 15 amino acids. The CDR3 sequence is CASSSVFSSTDTQYF. The CDR3 DNA is TGTGCCAGTAGTTCGGTCTTCTCTAGCACAGATACGCAGTATTTT.

Worth noting for this clone: The sample holds other DNA sequences that translate to the same CDR3. The chain combines TRBV27 with TRBJ2-2; 14 nucleotides align to TRBD2. This CDR3 spans 18 amino acids. V shed 6 bases and J 1 base; nucleotides not matched to a gene: 7. CDR1 and CDR2 (germline): MNHEY, SMNVEV (reference sequence). CDR3 loop: CASSPGLAGGLNTGELFF. CDR3 sequence (DNA): TGTGCCAGCAGCCCAGGACTAGCGGGGGGATTGAACACCGGGGAGCTGTTTTTT.

J is TRBJ2-5 and V is TRBV9, with a weak D call TRBD2 (6 bases). CDR3 size: 12 residues. Germline CDR1 is SGDLS and CDR2 is YYNGEE. V lost 4 bases and J 11 bases, leaving 15 bases between the germline ends. Here the CDR3 reads CASSPSSGEQYF. In DNA form, the CDR3 reads TGTGCCAGCAGCCCATCGTCGGGGGAGCAGTACTTC. The full variable domain, in which reference TRBV9 and TRBJ2-5 provide the parts outside the CDR3, is DSGVTQTPKHLITATGQRVTLRCSPRSGDLSVYWYQQSLDQGLQFLIQYYNGEERAKGNILERFSAQQFPDLHSELNLSSLELGDSALYFCASSPSSGEQYFGPGTRLLVL.

This clone was seen once. The CDR3 region has the DNA TGTGCCAGCAGCAAAACTAGGGAAGGGGAGACCCAGTACTTC. Its translation: CASSKTREGETQYF. The rearrangement links TRBV7-6 to TRBJ2-5, with D maybe TRBD2 (5 bases). This CDR3 region has 14 residues. Germline CDR1 and CDR2: SGHVS and FNYEAQ. The V gene lost 5 bases and the J gene lost 5 bases, with 15 bases spanning the gap. Supplemented by reference TRBV7-6 and TRBJ2-5, the full variable domain reads GAGVSQSPRYKVTKRGQDVALRCDPISGHVSLYWYRQALGQGPEFLTYFNYEAQQDKSGLPNDRFSAERPEGSISTLTIQRTEQRDSAMYRCASSKTREGETQYFGPGTRLLVL.

CDR3 region: CASSPPGGGIDGYTF. In DNA, the CDR3 is TGTGCCAGCTCACCCCCAGGAGGGGGCATCGATGGCTACACCTTC. The chain uses TRBV18 and TRBJ1-2; 7 bases match TRBD1. V was clipped by 3 bases and J by 6 bases; unmatched bases: 10. Germline CDR1 is KGHSH and CDR2 is LQKENI. The CDR3 runs to 15 residues.

The CDR3 sequence: CASCSVGNTEAFF. CDR3 nucleotide sequence: TGCGCCAGCTGCTCGGTCGGGAACACTGAAGCTTTCTTT. The chain combines TRBV5-1 with TRBJ1-1; D is uncertain. Germline-derived CDR1 and CDR2 are SGHRS and YFSETQ. This CDR3 has 13 amino acids. The V gene lost 7 bases and the J gene lost 1 base, with 11 bases spanning the gap.

The V and J genes are TRBV13 and TRBJ2-2; D is undetermined. The ends were cut back, 7 bases at V and 5 bases at J, with 17 bases in the middle. This CDR3 comprises 15 residues. CDR1 and CDR2 (germline): PRHDT, FYEKMQ (reference sequence). CDR3 nucleotide sequence: TGTGCCAGCACCCTGGGCGCCGTGAGAACCGGGGAGCTGTTTTTT. It yields the protein CASTLGAVRTGELFF.